Below, 27 T cell receptor beta chains from the same sample are listed, as sequenced in a study of CD8 T cells in ankylosing spondylitis. TCRdb called the 5' RACE reads again in MiXCR, with one record for every CDR3 protein. The table lists 250,000 to 350,000 distinct CDR3 sequences, around 19% of them singletons. What was sequenced was blood, either unsorted or a sorted T cell fraction (not recorded which). These receptors came from a male donor with ankylosing spondylitis or in good health (not recorded which).

This clonotype was seen only a few times. The chain combines TRBV5-1 with TRBJ2-5; D may be TRBD2 (5 bases). V lost 0 bases to trimming and J lost 6 bases, with 12 bases between them. Germline CDR1 is SGHRS and CDR2 is YFSETQ. The CDR3 runs to 14 residues. The CDR3 protein is CASSLVFGEKTQYF. Written as DNA, the CDR3 is TGCGCCAGCAGCTTGGTGTTCGGGGAGAAGACCCAGTACTTC.

This chain links TRBV7-3 with TRBJ2-1, with a tentative D call TRBD2 (5 bases). Trimming removed 3 bases at V and 5 bases at J, with 11 bases between. The CDR3 runs 14 residues. Per the germline V gene, CDR1 is SGHTA and CDR2 is FQGTGA. For the CDR3, the DNA is TGTGCCAGCAGCTTGACTCCACTAGACAATGAGCAGTTCTTC. It yields the protein CASSLTPLDNEQFF.

The chain joins TRBV6-1 to TRBJ1-2, with 9 bases identical to TRBD1. This CDR3 has 15 residues. The germline gives CDR1 MNHNS, CDR2 SASEGT. V lost 5 bases, J lost 5 bases, and 9 bases stayed unmatched. The CDR3, as DNA: TGTGCCAGCAGTCTTGCTCGGGACAGGGCATATGGCTACACCTTC. Amino acids: CASSLARDRAYGYTF.

The genes are TRBV20-1 and TRBJ2-1; 10 bases are a match to TRBD2. Trimming cost V 3 bases and J 8 bases; bases outside gene matches: 7. Germline-derived CDR1 and CDR2 are DFQATT and SNEGSKA (reference sequence). This CDR3 is built from 14 residues. Here the CDR3 reads CSASPSGREYEQFF. In DNA form, the CDR3 reads TGCAGTGCTAGTCCCAGCGGGAGGGAATATGAGCAGTTCTTC.

This sequence joins TRBV5-1 and TRBJ1-1, with D unresolved. V dropped 0 bases and J dropped 2 bases, with 8 bases sitting between them. The CDR3 contains 14 residues. Per germline, CDR1 SGHRS and CDR2 YFSETQ. CDR3 loop: CASSLELGNTEAFF. The CDR3 DNA sequence: TGCGCCAGCAGCTTGGAGTTGGGTAACACTGAAGCTTTCTTT. Variable domain in full (rest from reference TRBV5-1 and TRBJ1-1): KAGVTQTPRYLIKTRGQQVTLSCSPISGHRSVSWYQQTPGQGLQFLFEYFSETQRNKGNFPGRFSGRQFSNSRSEMNVSTLELGDSALYLCASSLELGNTEAFFGQGTRLTVV.

This clonotype was observed a few times. The chain recombines TRBV12-3 or TRBV12-4 with TRBJ1-6, with TRBD1 identical over 10 bases. CDR3 size: 14 residues. Trimming cost V 4 bases and J 9 bases; bases outside gene matches: 3. This chain's CDR3 is CASSSGTGASPLHF. The CDR3 bases are TGTGCCAGCAGTTCCGGGACAGGGGCTTCACCCCTCCACTTT.

This clonotype was detected only a few times. The chain joins TRBV7-2 to TRBJ1-1; 7 bases map to TRBD1. The CDR3 runs to 14 residues. With V trimmed by 6 bases and J by 8 bases, 12 bases remained unmatched. The germline V gene encodes CDR1 SGHTA and CDR2 FQGNSA. DNA of the CDR3: TGTGCCAGCAGTTCCCGGGACAGCAGTCGGGAAGCTTTCTTT. Translated, it gives CASSSRDSSREAFF. The variable domain in full, completed from reference TRBV7-2 and TRBJ1-1, reads GAGVSQSPSNKVTEKGKDVELRCDPISGHTALYWYRQSLGQGLEFLIYFQGNSAPDKSGLPSDRFSAERTGGSVSTLTIQRTQQEDSAVYLCASSSRDSSREAFFGQGTRLTVV.

This clonotype was seen ten or more times. The chain carries TRBV12-3 or TRBV12-4 and TRBJ1-1; a possible D gene is TRBD1 (5 bases). Trimming took off 6 bases at V and 1 base at J, with 12 bases between the two ends. The CDR3 loop spans 14 amino acids. CDR3 protein: CASSLPQGNTEAFF. Written as DNA, the CDR3 is TGTGCCAGCAGCCTCCCTCAGGGGAACACTGAAGCTTTCTTT.

In regard to this clonotype: An end of the junction differs from the germline gene, which may be a read error. J is TRBJ2-1 and V is TRBV6-1; no firm D call. Germline assignment: CDR1 MNHNS and CDR2 SASEGT. This CDR3 is 12 amino acids long. The CDR3 is CASSEVTQLVLF. CDR3 coding DNA: TGTGCCAGCAGTGAAGTCACACAGCTTGTGCTCTTC.

There are a few counts of this clonotype. The chain joins TRBV6-1 to TRBJ1-5; D not resolved. The CDR3 sequence is 16 residues long. Per germline, CDR1 MNHNS and CDR2 SASEGT. The V end was cut by 1 base, the J end by 0 bases, with 10 bases between. The CDR3 DNA is TGTGCCAGCAGTGAAGGTCAAGGTTATAGCAATCAGCCCCAGCATTTT. It yields the protein CASSEGQGYSNQPQHF.

The V gene is TRBV11-2, the J gene TRBJ2-3; possibly TRBD2 for D (5 bases). V gave up 3 bases and J gave up 0 bases, with 16 bases separating them. This CDR3 is 17 amino acids long. The V gene's germline CDR1 is SGHAT and CDR2 FQNNGV. The CDR3 here is CASSLEVGSSSTDTQYF. The CDR3 DNA sequence: TGTGCCAGCAGCTTGGAGGTGGGGTCGTCTAGCACAGATACGCAGTATTTT.

The rearrangement uses TRBV10-3 and TRBJ1-2, with TRBD1 matching 8 bases. The CDR3 has 16 residues. V was pared by 0 bases and J by 5 bases, with 8 bases of the junction left unmatched. Per the germline V gene, CDR1 is ENHRY and CDR2 is SYGVKD. This CDR3 reads CAISESRSRGHYGYTF. The CDR3 DNA sequence: TGTGCCATCAGTGAGTCGAGGTCCAGGGGGCATTATGGCTACACCTTC.

This clonotype was seen a handful of times. This chain links TRBV20-1 with TRBJ2-1, with 8 bases fitting TRBD2. The V gene end was trimmed by 0 bases and the J gene end by 4 bases; junction bases not matched to a gene: 14. The CDR3 covers 18 residues. CDR1 is DFQATT and CDR2 is SNEGSKA in the germline V gene (reference sequence). The CDR3 DNA reads as TGCAGTGCTAGAGATAGATTACCAGCGGGAGCCCGGTACAATGAGCAGTTCTTC. Residues: CSARDRLPAGARYNEQFF.

This clonotype has a count of ten or more. The genes are TRBV9 and TRBJ2-6; no firm D call. V lost 3 bases and J lost 2, with 12 bases in between. This CDR3 has 16 residues. Germline CDR1 SGDLS, CDR2 YYNGEE. The DNA for the CDR3 is TGTGCCAGCAGCGGGGTTCAAGGAGCTGGGGCCAACGTCCTGACTTTC. Translation gives CASSGVQGAGANVLTF.

This clonotype was seen a few times. The J gene is TRBJ2-5, the V gene TRBV6-5; the D gene is possibly TRBD2 (6 bases). The germline V and J ends were trimmed by 4 bases and 9 bases, with 12 bases remaining between them. Germline V gives CDR1 MNHEY, CDR2 SVGAGI. CDR3 length equals 12 residues. Here the CDR3 reads CASSFPGGAQYF. The CDR3 DNA reads TGTGCCAGCAGTTTCCCCGGCGGGGCCCAGTACTTC.

The CDR3 DNA sequence: TGTGCCAGCAGTTTCGGGGGGCCTAAGGATGAGCAGTTCTTC. Amino acids: CASSFGGPKDEQFF. This chain uses TRBV12-3 or TRBV12-4 with TRBJ2-1, with a possible D match to TRBD2 (7 bases). This CDR3 has 14 residues. V gave up 3 bases and J gave up 8 bases, with 14 bases separating them.

About this clonotype: Given a much more abundant clone one base away, this may be a read error. This chain joins TRBV24-1 and TRBJ2-1; D gene ambiguous. V gave up 3 bases and J gave up 5 bases, with 19 bases separating them. This CDR3 is built from 17 residues. Germline-derived CDR1 and CDR2 are KGHDR and SFDVKD. CDR3: CATSDARDAPLNNEQFF. CDR3 DNA: TGTGCCACCAGTGATGCCCGAGATGCCCCTCTAAACAATGAGCAGTTCTTC.

This chain connects TRBV5-1 to TRBJ2-4, with D perhaps being TRBD1 or TRBD2 (5 bases each). CDR3 length: 14 residues. Per germline, CDR1 SGHRS and CDR2 YFSETQ. Trimming stripped 4 bases from V and 4 bases from J, with 12 bases between. The CDR3 protein is CASSLTGTKNIQYF. The CDR3 DNA reads TGCGCCAGCAGCCTTACCGGGACGAAAAACATTCAGTACTTC.

The rearrangement joins TRBV10-3 to TRBJ1-6; no firm D call. From germline, CDR1 is ENHRY and CDR2 SYGVKD. The CDR3 runs 14 residues. Trimming shortened V by 2 bases and J by 10 bases, and 12 bases separated the two germline ends. CDR3 region: CAISEGRFRSPLHF. CDR3 in DNA: TGTGCCATCAGTGAGGGCAGGTTCCGGTCACCCCTCCACTTT.

There are many counts of this clonotype. This chain connects TRBV12-3 or TRBV12-4 to TRBJ1-1; D is perhaps TRBD1 (5 bases). Trimming removed 2 bases at V and 5 bases at J, with 9 bases between. This CDR3 region has 13 residues. The CDR3 is CASSLLGGTEAFF. The CDR3 DNA reads as TGTGCCAGCAGTTTACTGGGGGGGACTGAAGCTTTCTTT.

This clonotype was counted a few times. The rearrangement links TRBV12-3 or TRBV12-4 to TRBJ2-2; D possibly uses TRBD1 or TRBD2 (5 bases each). Trimming left V 6 bases short and J 7 bases short, with 15 bases between. The CDR3 extends over 14 amino acids. CDR3: CASSLKRGNGELFF. CDR3 sequence (DNA): TGTGCCAGCAGCCTCAAGAGGGGAAACGGGGAGCTGTTTTTT.

This chain joins TRBV12-3 or TRBV12-4 and TRBJ1-3; D not certain. The V end lost 8 bases, the J end lost 1 base, and 6 bases lay between the germline ends. The CDR3 extends over 12 amino acids. CDR3 residues: CASAGSGNTIYF. The CDR3 bases are TGTGCCAGCGCCGGATCTGGAAACACCATATATTTT.

This clonotype was observed at least ten times. This chain connects TRBV28 to TRBJ2-1; 7 positions match TRBD2. The CDR3 consists of 14 residues. The germline V gene encodes CDR1 MDHEN and CDR2 SYDVKM. As DNA, the CDR3 is TGTGGTACTCTAGGCGGGAGCTCCTACAATGAGCAGTTCTTC. This gives the protein CGTLGGSSYNEQFF.

The chain has TRBV23-1 and TRBJ2-1, with TRBD1 matching 11 bases. TRBV23-1 counts as an open reading frame of uncertain function. Trimming removed 1 base from V and 0 bases from J; junction bases left unmatched: 5. The CDR3 contains 18 residues. The CDR3 protein is CASSQFGTGGVSYNEQFF. The CDR3 DNA sequence: TGCGCCAGCAGTCAATTCGGGACAGGGGGTGTCTCCTACAATGAGCAGTTCTTC.

This clonotype occurred a few times. V and J are TRBV27 and TRBJ1-2, with 8 bases aligning to TRBD1. The CDR3 covers 16 residues. The germline V gene has CDR1 MNHEY and CDR2 SMNVEV (reference sequence). After removal of 3 bases from V and 2 bases from J, the junction contained 8 bases not matched to a gene. The CDR3 bases are TGTGCCAGCAGTTTGGGAGGACAGGGAATAAACTATGGCTACACCTTC. Protein: CASSLGGQGINYGYTF.

V is TRBV29-1 and J is TRBJ2-4, with D hard to call. The CDR3 consists of 14 residues. Trimming stripped 4 bases from V and 0 bases from J, with 10 bases between. The germline gives CDR1 SQVTM, CDR2 ANQGSEA. The CDR3 is CSVVPVGAKNIQYF. For the CDR3, the DNA is TGCAGCGTTGTCCCGGTGGGAGCCAAAAACATTCAGTACTTC.

J is TRBJ1-1 and V is TRBV11-2; D ambiguous. The CDR3 loop spans 13 amino acids. Germline V gene data show CDR1 as SGHAT and CDR2 as FQNNGV. V shed 4 bases and J shed 7 bases, with 13 bases lying between them. The CDR3 is CASSSAGRGEAFF. DNA of the CDR3: TGTGCCAGCAGCTCGGCGGGTCGGGGTGAAGCTTTCTTT.